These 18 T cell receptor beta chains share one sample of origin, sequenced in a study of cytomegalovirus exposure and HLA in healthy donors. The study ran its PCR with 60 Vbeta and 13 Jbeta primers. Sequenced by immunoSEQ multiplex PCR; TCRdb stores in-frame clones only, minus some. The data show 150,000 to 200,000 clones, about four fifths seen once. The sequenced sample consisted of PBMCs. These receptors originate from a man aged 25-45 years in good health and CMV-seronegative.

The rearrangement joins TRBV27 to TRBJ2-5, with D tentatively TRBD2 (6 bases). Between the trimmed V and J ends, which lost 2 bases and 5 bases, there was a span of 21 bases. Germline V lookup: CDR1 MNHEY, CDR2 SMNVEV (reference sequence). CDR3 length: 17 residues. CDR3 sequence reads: CASSLSPAEGVKETQYF. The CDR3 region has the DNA TGTGCCAGCAGTTTAAGCCCGGCGGAGGGAGTAAAGGAGACCCAGTACTTC.

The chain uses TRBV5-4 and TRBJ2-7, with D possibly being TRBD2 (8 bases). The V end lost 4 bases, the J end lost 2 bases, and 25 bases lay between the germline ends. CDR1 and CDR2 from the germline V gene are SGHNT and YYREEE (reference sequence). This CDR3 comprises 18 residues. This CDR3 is CASSPGGVMRQGTYEQYF. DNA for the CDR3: TGTGCCAGCAGCCCCGGGGGGGTGATGAGACAGGGAACCTACGAGCAGTACTTC.

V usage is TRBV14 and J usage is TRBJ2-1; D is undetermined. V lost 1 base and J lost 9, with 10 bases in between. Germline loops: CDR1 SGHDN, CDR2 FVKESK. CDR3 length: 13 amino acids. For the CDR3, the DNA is TGTGCCAGCAGCCAAGGTCTTCGGAGTGAGCAGTTCTTC. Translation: CASSQGLRSEQFF.

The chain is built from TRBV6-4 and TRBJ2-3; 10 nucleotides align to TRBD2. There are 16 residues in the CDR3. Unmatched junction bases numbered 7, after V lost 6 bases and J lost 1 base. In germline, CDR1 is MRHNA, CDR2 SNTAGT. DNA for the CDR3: TGTGCCAGCAGCCCATCCGGGACTAGCGGCACAGATACGCAGTATTTT. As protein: CASSPSGTSGTDTQYF.

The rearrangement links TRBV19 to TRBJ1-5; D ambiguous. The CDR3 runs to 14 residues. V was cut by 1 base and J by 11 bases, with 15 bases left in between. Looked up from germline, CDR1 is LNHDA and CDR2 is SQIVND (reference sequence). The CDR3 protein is CASSIGNRKGAQHF. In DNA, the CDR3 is TGTGCCAGTAGTATAGGAAACCGGAAGGGAGCCCAGCATTTT.

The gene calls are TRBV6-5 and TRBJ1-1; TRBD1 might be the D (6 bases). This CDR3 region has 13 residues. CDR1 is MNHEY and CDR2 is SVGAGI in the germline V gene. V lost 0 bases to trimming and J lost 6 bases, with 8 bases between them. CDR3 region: CASSYSPGAEAFF. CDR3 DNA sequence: TGTGCCAGCAGTTACTCGCCAGGGGCTGAAGCTTTCTTT.

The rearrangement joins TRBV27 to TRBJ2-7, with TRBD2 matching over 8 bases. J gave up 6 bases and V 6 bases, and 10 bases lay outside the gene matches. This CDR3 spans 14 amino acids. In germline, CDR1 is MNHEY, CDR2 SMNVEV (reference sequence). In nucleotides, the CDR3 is TGTGCCAGCAGCTTTGCGGGAGGCCCCTCCGAGCAGTACTTC. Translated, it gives CASSFAGGPSEQYF.

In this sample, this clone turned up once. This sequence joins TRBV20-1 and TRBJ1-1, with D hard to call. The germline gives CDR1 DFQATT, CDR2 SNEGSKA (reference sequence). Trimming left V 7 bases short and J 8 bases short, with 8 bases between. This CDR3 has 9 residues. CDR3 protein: CSVGREAFF. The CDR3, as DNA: TGCAGTGTTGGGAGAGAAGCTTTCTTT.

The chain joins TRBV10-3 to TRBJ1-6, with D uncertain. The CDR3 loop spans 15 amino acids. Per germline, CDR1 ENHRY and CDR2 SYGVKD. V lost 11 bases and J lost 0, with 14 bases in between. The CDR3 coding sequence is TGTGCCTCCGGAGTCGGGAGCTCCTATAATTCACCCCTCCACTTT. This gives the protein CASGVGSSYNSPLHF.

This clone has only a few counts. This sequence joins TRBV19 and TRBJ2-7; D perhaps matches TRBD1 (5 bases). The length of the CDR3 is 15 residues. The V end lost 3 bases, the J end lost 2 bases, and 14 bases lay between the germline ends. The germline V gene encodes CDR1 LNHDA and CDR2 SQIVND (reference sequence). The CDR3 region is CASSMVAGQAYEQYF. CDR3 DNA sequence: TGTGCCAGTAGTATGGTGGCAGGGCAGGCCTACGAGCAGTACTTC.

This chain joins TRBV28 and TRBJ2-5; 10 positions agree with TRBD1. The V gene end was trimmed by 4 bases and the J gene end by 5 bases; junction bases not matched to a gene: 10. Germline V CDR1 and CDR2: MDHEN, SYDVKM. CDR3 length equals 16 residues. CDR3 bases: TGTGCCAGCAGTTACGAATGGGACAGGGGAGGGGAGACCCAGTACTTC. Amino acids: CASSYEWDRGGETQYF.

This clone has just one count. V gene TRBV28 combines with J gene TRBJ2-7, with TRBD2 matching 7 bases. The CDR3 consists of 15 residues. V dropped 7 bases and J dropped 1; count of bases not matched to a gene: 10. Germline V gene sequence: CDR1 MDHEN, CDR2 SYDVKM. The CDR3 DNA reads TGTGCCAGCACCTTTACCCTGGGAGGGTCCTACGAGCAGTACTTC. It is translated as CASTFTLGGSYEQYF.

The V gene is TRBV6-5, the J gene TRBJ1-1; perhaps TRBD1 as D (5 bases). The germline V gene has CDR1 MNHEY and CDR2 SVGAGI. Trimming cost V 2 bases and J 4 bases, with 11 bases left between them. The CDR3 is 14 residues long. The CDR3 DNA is TGTGCCAGCAGTTACAGCAGGGCTACCACTGAAGCTTTCTTT. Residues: CASSYSRATTEAFF.

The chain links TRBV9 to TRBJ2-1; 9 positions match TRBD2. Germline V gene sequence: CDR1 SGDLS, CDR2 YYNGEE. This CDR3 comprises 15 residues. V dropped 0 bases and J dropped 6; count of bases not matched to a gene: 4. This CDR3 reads CASSVVQRGANEQFF. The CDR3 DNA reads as TGTGCCAGCAGCGTAGTTCAGCGGGGGGCCAATGAGCAGTTCTTC. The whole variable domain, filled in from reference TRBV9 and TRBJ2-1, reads DSGVTQTPKHLITATGQRVTLRCSPRSGDLSVYWYQQSLDQGLQFLIQYYNGEERAKGNILERFSAQQFPDLHSELNLSSLELGDSALYFCASSVVQRGANEQFFGPGTRLTVL.

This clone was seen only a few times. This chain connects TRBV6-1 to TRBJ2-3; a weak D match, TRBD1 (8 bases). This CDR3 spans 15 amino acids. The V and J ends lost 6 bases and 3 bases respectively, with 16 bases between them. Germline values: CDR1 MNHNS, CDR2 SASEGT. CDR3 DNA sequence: TGTGCCAGCAGGGCTGGACAGGGAGGGACAGATACGCAGTATTTT. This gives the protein CASRAGQGGTDTQYF.

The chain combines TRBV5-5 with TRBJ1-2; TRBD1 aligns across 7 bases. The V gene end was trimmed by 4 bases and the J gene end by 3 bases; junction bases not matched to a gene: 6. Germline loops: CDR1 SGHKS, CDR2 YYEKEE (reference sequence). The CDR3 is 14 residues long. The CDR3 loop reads CASSLDGTDYGYTF. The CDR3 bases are TGTGCCAGCAGCCTGGACGGGACAGACTATGGCTACACCTTC.

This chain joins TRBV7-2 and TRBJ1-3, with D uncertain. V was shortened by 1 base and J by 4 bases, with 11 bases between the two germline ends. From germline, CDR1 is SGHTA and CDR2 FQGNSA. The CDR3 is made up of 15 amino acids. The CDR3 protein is CASSLGGYGGNTIYF. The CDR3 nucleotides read TGTGCCAGCAGCTTAGGTGGATACGGGGGAAACACCATATATTTT.

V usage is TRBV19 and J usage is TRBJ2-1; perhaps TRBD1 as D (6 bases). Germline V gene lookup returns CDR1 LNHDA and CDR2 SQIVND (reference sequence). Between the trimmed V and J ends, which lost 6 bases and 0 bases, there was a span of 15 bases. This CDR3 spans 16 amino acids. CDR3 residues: CASRGTSSASYNEQFF. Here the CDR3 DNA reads TGTGCCAGTAGAGGGACATCGAGTGCCTCCTACAATGAGCAGTTCTTC.